Listed below are T cell receptor beta chains from one sample, sequenced in a study of regulatory T cells in long-lasting Graves disease. TCRdb reprocessed the multiplex PCR reads via MiXCR and lists one record per CDR3 protein. Of under 300,000 distinct CDR3 sequences listed, around 20% are singletons. Sequences were derived from peripheral blood mononuclear cells (PBMCs), sampled at new diagnosis, from a patient treated with antithyroid drugs. The receptors come from a female donor with Graves disease. CDR3s include the opening cysteine and the closing phenylalanine or tryptophan. A D gene is named only where the DNA matches it firmly. Clone sizes are given selectively: once, few, many, or a class where the clone is expanded.

j_call v_call clone_size d_call cdr3_aa cdr3_nt
TRBJ2-7 TRBV14 many NA CASSQGRTGYEQYF TGTGCCAGCAGCCAAGGGCGAACAGGATACGAGCAGTACTTC
TRBJ2-3 TRBV24-1 NA TRBD2 CATSDPGPSGGTDTQYF TGTGCCACCAGTGATCCGGGACCTAGCGGAGGCACAGATACGCAGTATTTT
TRBJ2-3 TRBV28 many TRBD2 CASSPGLAGAGGSTDTQYF TGTGCCAGCAGTCCCGGACTAGCGGGGGCCGGGGGTAGCACAGATACGCAGTATTTT
TRBJ2-7 TRBV7-2 many NA CASSLGGVILYEQYF TGTGCCAGCAGCCTAGGGGGGGTAATCTTGTACGAGCAGTACTTC
TRBJ2-5 TRBV28 many TRBD2 CASSLGGGSDETQYF TGTGCCAGCAGCCTCGGGGGGGGGAGTGATGAGACCCAGTACTTC
TRBJ2-7 TRBV25-1 NA NA CASSEPGAYEQYF TGTGCCAGCAGTGAACCCGGGGCCTACGAGCAGTACTTC
TRBJ2-1 TRBV5-1 many TRBD1 CASAGTGRAGGKGEQFF TGCGCCAGCGCTGGGACAGGGAGGGCGGGCGGTAAGGGTGAGCAGTTCTTC
TRBJ2-5 TRBV20-1 NA NA CSAKGGTLETQYF TGCAGTGCTAAAGGGGGGACCTTGGAGACCCAGTACTTC
TRBJ2-5 TRBV6-9 few NA CASSSSRGSETQYF TGTGCCAGCAGTTCTAGTCGGGGGTCAGAGACCCAGTACTTC
TRBJ2-5 TRBV2 many NA CASSDAGNLETQYF TGTGCCAGCAGTGACGCGGGAAATCTGGAGACCCAGTACTTC
TRBJ2-3 TRBV13 many NA CASLSGVTDTQYF TGTGCCAGCCTCTCCGGGGTTACAGATACGCAGTATTTT
TRBJ2-7 TRBV5-1 many NA CASSLVGWAEDEQYF TGTGCCAGCAGCTTGGTCGGATGGGCAGAAGACGAGCAGTACTTC
TRBJ1-2 TRBV4-1 NA TRBD1 CASSSSGGSNYGYTF TGCGCCAGCAGCTCGTCAGGGGGATCTAACTATGGCTACACCTTC
TRBJ1-1 TRBV5-1 few NA CASSLAAGLATEAFF TGCGCCAGCAGCTTGGCGGCAGGGTTGGCCACTGAAGCTTTCTTT
TRBJ1-2 TRBV7-8 many TRBD1 CASSLEQGATSHYGYTF TGTGCCAGCAGCTTAGAGCAGGGGGCAACCTCTCACTATGGCTACACCTTC
TRBJ1-1 TRBV15 many NA CATSRLTDTEAFF TGTGCCACCAGCAGATTGACGGATACTGAAGCTTTCTTT
TRBJ2-7 TRBV5-1 NA NA CASSLVGGGLVQYF TGCGCCAGCAGCTTGGTCGGTGGAGGACTGGTACAGTACTTC
TRBJ1-2 TRBV7-8 few TRBD1 CASSLWDRNYGYTF TGTGCCAGCAGCTTGTGGGACAGGAACTATGGCTACACCTTC
TRBJ2-1 TRBV7-9 many NA CASSFNRDRLEQFF TGTGCCAGCAGCTTCAACCGAGACCGTCTTGAGCAGTTCTTC
TRBJ1-2 TRBV6-1 many TRBD1 CASIMTGGLWGYTF TGTGCCAGCATTATGACAGGGGGACTGTGGGGCTACACCTTC